A single sample is the source of the 23 T cell receptor beta chains below, sequenced in a study of T cell responses to AZD1222 COVID-19 vaccine. The repertoire was sequenced with immunoSEQ multiplex PCR; TCRdb's copy has only in-frame clones and lacks some. The sample comprises about 180,000 clones, about 85% of which are singletons, and 2.6% rests with the top ten. The sample in question was peripheral blood, obtained on day 0 of AZD1222 vaccination. The origin of the receptors is an adult in good health.

V gene TRBV6-5 combines with J gene TRBJ2-1; a weak D match, TRBD2 (6 bases). The CDR3 contains 15 residues. The V end lost 2 bases, the J end lost 9 bases, and 17 bases lay between the germline ends. Germline-derived CDR1 and CDR2 are MNHEY and SVGAGI. CDR3 nucleotides: TGTGCCAGCAGTTACAGTGCTAGTTGGGGAGGTGAGCAGTTCTTC. This translates into CASSYSASWGGEQFF.

The chain combines TRBV6-6 with TRBJ2-2; D might be TRBD2 (6 bases). The CDR3 is made up of 14 amino acids. Germline assignment: CDR1 MNHNY and CDR2 SVGAGI (reference sequence). Trimming cost V 7 bases and J 1 base, with 10 bases left between them. CDR3 loop: CASKWGENTGELFF. In nucleotides, the CDR3 is TGTGCCAGCAAGTGGGGGGAGAACACCGGGGAGCTGTTTTTT.

The genes are TRBV19 and TRBJ2-7; 11 bases align to TRBD2. The CDR3 consists of 15 residues. CDR1 is LNHDA and CDR2 is SQIVND in the germline V gene (reference sequence). Trimming removed 4 bases from V and 5 bases from J; junction bases left unmatched: 7. The CDR3 nucleotides are TGTGCCAGTAGTACCACACTAGCGGGAGCCCACGAGCAGTACTTC. Its protein product is CASSTTLAGAHEQYF.

This chain uses TRBV11-2 with TRBJ2-4; weak D call: TRBD1 (6 bases). The CDR3 is 16 residues long. V lost 4 bases and J 0 bases, leaving 13 bases between the germline ends. Germline V gene sequence: CDR1 SGHAT, CDR2 FQNNGV. This CDR3 reads CASSWVQTGAKNIQYF. The CDR3, as DNA: TGTGCCAGCAGCTGGGTCCAGACAGGAGCCAAAAACATTCAGTACTTC. Drawing the rest from reference TRBV11-2 and TRBJ2-4, the complete variable domain is EAGVAQSPRYKIIEKRQSVAFWCNPISGHATLYWYQQILGQGPKLLIQFQNNGVVDDSQLPKDRFSAERLKGVDSTLKIQPAKLEDSAVYLCASSWVQTGAKNIQYFGAGTRLSVL.

This chain uses TRBV10-2 with TRBJ2-3; D is undetermined. This CDR3 is 12 amino acids long. Trimming took 2 bases from V and 0 from J, leaving 0 bases between them. Per germline, CDR1 WSHSY and CDR2 SAAADI. CDR3 coding DNA: TGCGCCAGCAGTGAGAGCACAGATACGCAGTATTTT. Protein sequence: CASSESTDTQYF.

The chain employs TRBV11-2 and TRBJ2-2, with 7 bases aligning to TRBD1. J lost 9 bases, V lost 1 base, and 8 bases had no gene match. Germline V gene sequence: CDR1 SGHAT, CDR2 FQNNGV. The length of the CDR3 is 15 residues. CDR3 sequence reads: CASSLGGQAPRELFF. For the CDR3, the DNA is TGTGCCAGCAGCTTAGGCGGACAGGCGCCCCGGGAGCTGTTTTTT.

V and J are TRBV29-1 and TRBJ1-1; D is ambiguous. Germline CDR1 and CDR2: SQVTM and ANQGSEA. This CDR3 region has 12 residues. The ends were cut back, 5 bases at V and 4 bases at J, with 11 bases in the middle. DNA of the CDR3: TGCAGCGTTTCCGGGCTGGGCACTGAAGCTTTCTTT. Its protein is CSVSGLGTEAFF.

This clone showed up just a few times. This chain joins TRBV15 and TRBJ1-1, with 7 bases that match TRBD1. The length of the CDR3 is 14 residues. V shed 0 bases and J 9 bases; nucleotides not matched to a gene: 7. Per germline, CDR1 LNHNV and CDR2 YYDKDF (reference sequence). The CDR3 sequence: CATSRDQGGGQAFF. CDR3 in DNA: TGTGCCACCAGCAGAGACCAGGGAGGGGGCCAAGCTTTCTTT.

This chain connects TRBV7-2 to TRBJ1-2, with 10 bases that match TRBD1. The CDR3 has 14 residues. V shed 3 bases and J 12 bases; nucleotides not matched to a gene: 10. Germline CDR1 and CDR2: SGHTA and FQGNSA. The CDR3 bases are TGTGCCAGCAGCTTCCGGACAGGGGGAAAGGGGAACACCTTC. This encodes CASSFRTGGKGNTF.

J is TRBJ2-5 and V is TRBV28; TRBD2 aligns across 11 bases. V lost 6 bases, J lost 6 bases, and 3 bases stayed unmatched. The V gene's germline CDR1 is MDHEN and CDR2 SYDVKM. The CDR3 consists of 13 residues. The CDR3 region has the DNA TGTGCCAGCAGGCTAGCGGGAGGAAAGACCCAGTACTTC. Its protein is CASRLAGGKTQYF.

This rearrangement joins TRBV4-2 to TRBJ2-7; 12 bases agree with TRBD2. CDR3 length: 15 residues. Unmatched junction bases numbered 5, after V lost 5 bases and J lost 3 bases. Germline CDR1 reads LGHNA; CDR2 reads YNFKEQ. In DNA, the CDR3 is TGTGCCAGCAGCACAACTAGCGGGAGGAGCTACGAGCAGTACTTC. This encodes CASSTTSGRSYEQYF.

V gene TRBV30 combines with J gene TRBJ1-1, with 8 bases matching TRBD1. V shed 4 bases and J 5 bases; nucleotides not matched to a gene: 6. The germline V gene has CDR1 GTSNPN and CDR2 SVGIG (reference sequence). This CDR3 contains 13 residues. The CDR3: CAWTLTGVTEAFF. In DNA, the CDR3 is TGTGCCTGGACCCTGACAGGGGTAACTGAAGCTTTCTTT.

The chain links TRBV12-3 or TRBV12-4 to TRBJ1-6, with D unclear. The V and J ends lost 5 bases and 7 bases respectively, with 9 bases between them. The CDR3 length is 13 residues. The CDR3 is CASSPNRNSPLHF. CDR3 DNA: TGTGCCAGCAGTCCCAACAGAAATTCACCCCTCCACTTT.

This rearrangement joins TRBV4-2 to TRBJ1-5, with D possibly being TRBD1 (6 bases). V was trimmed by 0 bases and J by 0 bases, leaving 12 bases between them. The germline V gene has CDR1 LGHNA and CDR2 YNFKEQ. CDR3 size: 17 residues. The CDR3 loop reads CASSQEIQGYSNQPQHF. CDR3 coding DNA: TGTGCCAGCAGCCAAGAAATACAGGGCTATAGCAATCAGCCCCAGCATTTT.

The chain is built from TRBV19 and TRBJ1-6; possible D gene TRBD1, 5 bases. Trimming shortened V by 5 bases and J by 8 bases, and 16 bases separated the two germline ends. The CDR3 extends over 15 amino acids. Germline lookup yields CDR1 LNHDA and CDR2 SQIVND (reference sequence). This CDR3 reads CASSSLAGVYSPLHF. The CDR3 DNA reads TGTGCCAGTAGTTCCCTGGCGGGGGTTTATTCACCCCTCCACTTT.

V gene TRBV5-1 combines with J gene TRBJ2-7; 8 bases align to TRBD1. The CDR3 has 15 residues. Germline CDR1 and CDR2: SGHRS and YFSETQ. V lost 2 bases, J lost 2 bases, and 6 bases stayed unmatched. This CDR3 reads CASSFFSGGAYEQYF. In DNA form, the CDR3 reads TGCGCCAGCAGCTTTTTCTCAGGGGGCGCCTACGAGCAGTACTTC. Combining the CDR3 with reference TRBV5-1 and TRBJ2-7 gives the whole variable domain KAGVTQTPRYLIKTRGQQVTLSCSPISGHRSVSWYQQTPGQGLQFLFEYFSETQRNKGNFPGRFSGRQFSNSRSEMNVSTLELGDSALYLCASSFFSGGAYEQYFGPGTRLTVT.

The DNA of the CDR3 is TGTGCCAGCACCACGGGGGAGGTCACACCCCTCCACTTT. Its translation: CASTTGEVTPLHF. The V gene is TRBV6-5, the J gene TRBJ1-6; D possibly corresponds to TRBD1 (5 bases). Trimming took off 7 bases at V and 11 bases at J, with 15 bases between the two ends. CDR1 MNHEY and CDR2 SVGAGI come from the germline V gene. CDR3 length: 13 residues.

V gene TRBV9 combines with J gene TRBJ2-3, with 7 bases fitting TRBD2. CDR3 length equals 14 residues. The V and J ends lost 0 bases and 4 bases, in that order; junction bases with no gene match: 2. Germline V gene sequence: CDR1 SGDLS, CDR2 YYNGEE. The CDR3 sequence is CASSVEGLADTQYF. In nucleotides, the CDR3 is TGTGCCAGCAGCGTAGAAGGACTAGCAGATACGCAGTATTTT.

V and J are TRBV4-2 and TRBJ1-2, with a weak D call TRBD1 (6 bases). The CDR3 is 14 residues long. Germline values: CDR1 LGHNA, CDR2 YNFKEQ. V lost 1 base and J lost 6, with 12 bases in between. In DNA form, the CDR3 reads TGTGCCAGCAGCCAAGGTGCGGGGGCCGATGGCTACACCTTC. This encodes CASSQGAGADGYTF.

The V and J genes are TRBV7-2 and TRBJ1-2, with 11 bases matching TRBD1. J was trimmed by 7 bases and V by 5 bases; bases with no gene match: 6. The germline gives CDR1 SGHTA, CDR2 FQGNSA. This CDR3 spans 14 amino acids. CDR3 in DNA: TGTGCCAGCAGCAGCTCCGGGACAGGGGGTGGCTACACCTTC. Residues: CASSSSGTGGGYTF.

V usage is TRBV7-2 and J usage is TRBJ1-2, with unresolved D. The CDR3 consists of 13 residues. The V end lost 5 bases, the J end lost 1 base, and 8 bases lay between the germline ends. Germline V gives CDR1 SGHTA, CDR2 FQGNSA. The CDR3 DNA reads as TGTGCCAGCAGCGCTCGGTTTAACTATGGCTACACCTTC. Its protein is CASSARFNYGYTF.

The V and J genes are TRBV7-8 and TRBJ2-5; 8 bases fit TRBD2. The germline gives CDR1 SGHVS, CDR2 FQNEAQ. V lost 3 bases, J lost 4 bases, and 7 bases stayed unmatched. There are 15 residues in the CDR3. The CDR3 DNA is TGTGCCAGCAGCTTGGAAGGACTAGCCGGAGAGACCCAGTACTTC. The encoded protein is CASSLEGLAGETQYF.

The chain is built from TRBV27 and TRBJ1-1; weak D call: TRBD1 (5 bases). V was pared by 5 bases and J by 0 bases, with 7 bases between. CDR1 is MNHEY, CDR2 SMNVEV, per germline (reference sequence). CDR3 size: 13 residues. The CDR3 sequence: CASSQQVNTEAFF. The CDR3 nucleotides are TGTGCCAGCAGTCAACAGGTGAACACTGAAGCTTTCTTT.